The present TCR beta chain was sequenced within a study of early T cells in non-severe SARS-CoV-2 infection. Points from the study as a whole: The study's VDJdb matching favored anti-spike CD8 responses and missed private and CD4 specificities.

This clonotype appeared many times. The antigen is not known. Unique molecular identifiers were affixed to single, distinct cDNA molecules. Via MiXCR, TCRdb re-called the 5' RACE reads, giving one row per CDR3 protein. Here the sample spans tens of thousands of distinct CDR3 sequences, about a tenth being singletons. From germline, CDR1 is DFQATT and CDR2 SNEGSKA (reference sequence). The CDR3 covers 16 residues. V trimming: 6 bases; J trimming: 9 bases; junction bases outside the gene matches: 19. V is TRBV20-1 and J is TRBJ2-1; 8 bases are shared with TRBD2. The sequence was obtained from an adult who was a healthcare worker with PCR-confirmed SARS-CoV-2 infection or an uninfected control (not recorded which). The sample comprised whole blood. Here the CDR3 reads CSASLPLAGRTREQFF. The CDR3, as DNA: TGCAGTGCCAGCCTGCCTCTAGCGGGTCGAACCCGTGAGCAGTTCTTC.